This TCR beta chain emerged from a study of metastatic and nonmetastatic thyroid tumors. V was clipped by 0 bases and J by 2 bases; unmatched bases: 3. The CDR3 has 16 amino acids. CDR1 and CDR2 from the germline V gene are MNHEY and SVGEGT. TCRdb used MiXCR to call clones anew from the PCR reads. The sample comprises 30,000 to 35,000 clones, under 20% of which are singletons, and about 7% rests with the top ten. Thyroid surgery took place with no prior treatment in any patient. The specimen was blood. The source of this sequence is a female donor with papillary thyroid cancer or a benign thyroid nodule (not recorded which). Some clones in this sample may be carry-over from other donors' samples. The chain has TRBV6-2 or TRBV6-3 and TRBJ2-3; 9 bases fit TRBD2. CDR3 nucleotide sequence: TGTGCCAGCAGTTACTCAGCGGGAGGTTACACAGATACGCAGTATTTT. Translated, it gives CASSYSAGGYTDTQYF.